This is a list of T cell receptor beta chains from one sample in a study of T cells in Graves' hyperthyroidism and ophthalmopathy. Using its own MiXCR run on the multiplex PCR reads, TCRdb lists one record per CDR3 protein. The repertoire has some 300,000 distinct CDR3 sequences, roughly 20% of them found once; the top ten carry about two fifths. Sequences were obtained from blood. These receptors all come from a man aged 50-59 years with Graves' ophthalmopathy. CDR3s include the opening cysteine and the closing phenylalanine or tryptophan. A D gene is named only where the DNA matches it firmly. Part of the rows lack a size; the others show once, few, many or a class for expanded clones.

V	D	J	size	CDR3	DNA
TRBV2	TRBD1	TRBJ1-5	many	CASSEGQGASSNQPQHF	TGTGCCAGCAGTGAAGGACAGGGGGCGAGCAGCAATCAGCCCCAGCATTTT
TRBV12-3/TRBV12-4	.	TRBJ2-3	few	CASSLTLPADTQYF	TGTGCCAGCAGTTTAACCCTTCCCGCAGATACGCAGTATTTT
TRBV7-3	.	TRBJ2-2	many	CASSQGGRTGELFF	TGTGCCAGCAGCCAGGGGGGGCGGACCGGGGAGCTGTTTTTT
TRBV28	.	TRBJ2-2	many	CASSSLYIGELFF	TGTGCCAGCAGCTCCCTCTATATCGGGGAGCTGTTTTTT
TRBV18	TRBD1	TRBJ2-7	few	CASSPKDRDWGEQYF	TGTGCCAGCTCACCAAAGGACAGGGACTGGGGGGAGCAGTACTTC
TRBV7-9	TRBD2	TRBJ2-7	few	CASSLVAGVVSYEQYF	TGTGCCAGCAGCTTAGTAGCGGGAGTAGTATCCTACGAGCAGTACTTC
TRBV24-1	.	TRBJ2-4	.	CATSDNPGRAKNIQYF	TGTGCCACCAGTGATAATCCAGGGAGAGCCAAAAACATTCAGTACTTC
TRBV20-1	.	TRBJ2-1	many	CSARDHKVVPYNEQFF	TGCAGTGCTAGAGATCACAAGGTAGTTCCCTACAATGAGCAGTTCTTC
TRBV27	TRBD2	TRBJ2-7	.	CASSLQGLAGYEQYF	TGTGCCAGCAGTTTGCAGGGACTAGCGGGATACGAGCAGTACTTC
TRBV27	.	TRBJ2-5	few	CASSLSGPGETQYF	TGTGCCAGCAGTTTAAGCGGCCCCGGAGAGACCCAGTACTTC
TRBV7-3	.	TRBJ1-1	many	CASSVDSNTEAFF	TGTGCCAGCAGCGTTGACAGTAACACTGAAGCTTTCTTT
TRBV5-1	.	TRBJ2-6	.	CASTGANVLTF	TGCGCCAGCACTGGGGCCAACGTCCTGACTTTC
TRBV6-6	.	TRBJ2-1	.	CAGSYSPGLGNEQFF	TGTGCCGGCAGTTACTCTCCGGGACTTGGCAATGAGCAGTTCTTC
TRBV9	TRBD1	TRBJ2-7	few	CASSPGTALSYEQYF	TGTGCCAGCAGCCCAGGGACAGCCCTCTCCTACGAGCAGTACTTC
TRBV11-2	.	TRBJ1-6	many	CASSLVQGGNSPLHF	TGTGCCAGCAGCTTAGTACAGGGAGGCAATTCACCCCTCCACTTT
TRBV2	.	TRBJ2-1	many	CASSEVNEQFF	TGTGCCAGCAGTGAAGTTAATGAGCAGTTCTTC
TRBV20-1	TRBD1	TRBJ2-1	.	CSAHLPLFYRGNEQFF	TGCAGTGCTCATTTACCCCTTTTTTACAGGGGGAATGAGCAGTTCTTC
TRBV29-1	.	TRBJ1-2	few	CSVARTNGYTF	TGCAGCGTGGCACGGACAAATGGCTACACCTTC
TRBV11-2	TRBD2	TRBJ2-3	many	CASSGGTRPTDTQYF	TGTGCCAGCAGCGGGGGGACTAGACCTACAGATACGCAGTATTTT
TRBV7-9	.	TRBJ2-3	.	CASEGILGGTDTQYF	TGTGCCAGCGAGGGAATATTAGGGGGCACAGATACGCAGTATTTT
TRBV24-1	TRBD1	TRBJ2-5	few	CASPTGEDETQYF	TGTGCCAGCCCGACAGGGGAGGACGAGACCCAGTACTTC
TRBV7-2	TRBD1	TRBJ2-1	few	CASTPLPGTGRNEQFF	TGTGCCAGCACCCCTCTCCCCGGGACAGGGCGGAATGAGCAGTTCTTC
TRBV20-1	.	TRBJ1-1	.	CSARAPTGNTEAFF	TGCAGTGCTAGAGCCCCGACAGGGAACACTGAAGCTTTCTTT
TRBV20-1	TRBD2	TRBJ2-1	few	CSARELGRGNEQFF	TGCAGTGCTAGAGAACTAGGGAGGGGCAATGAGCAGTTCTTC
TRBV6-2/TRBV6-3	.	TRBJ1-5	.	CASSTERRGNQPQHF	TGTGCCAGCAGTACCGAACGGAGGGGCAATCAGCCCCAGCATTTT
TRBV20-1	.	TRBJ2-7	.	CSATETSWRKNEQYF	TGCAGTGCTACCGAAACTAGCTGGAGGAAAAACGAGCAGTACTTC
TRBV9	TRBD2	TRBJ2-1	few	CASSVASGRYDEQFF	TGTGCCAGCAGCGTAGCCAGCGGGAGATACGATGAGCAGTTCTTC
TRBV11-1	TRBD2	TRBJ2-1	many	CASSPGTSNYNEQFF	TGTGCCAGCAGCCCCGGGACTAGCAACTACAATGAGCAGTTCTTC
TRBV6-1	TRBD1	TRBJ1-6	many	CASSPPTGFKSPLHF	TGTGCCAGCAGTCCTCCGACAGGGTTTAAGTCACCCCTCCACTTT